Listed below are T cell receptor beta chains from one sample, sequenced in a study of vaccination and CD4 T cells after COVID-19. One entry per CDR3 protein, called by TCRdb with MiXCR from the PCR reads. The sample shows 6,000 to 6,500 distinct CDR3 sequences, about 17% of them seen only once. These TCRs are of unknown antigen specificity. Sequenced material: CD4+ T cells from blood, cultured in vitro. The receptors were sampled from a human donor who had recovered from COVID-19. Both conserved end residues are part of each CDR3. Fields, in order: clone size, J gene, V gene, D gene, CDR3 DNA, CDR3 protein. The D gene is left open where the match is weak. Size is stated for part of the rows, as once, few or many counts, or as a class when the clone is expanded.

clone_size: -; j_call: TRBJ2-7; v_call: TRBV20-1; d_call: TRBD1; cdr3_nt: TGCAGTGCCACTCAGGGCAGGGGGTTCAACGAGCAGTACTTC; cdr3_aa: CSATQGRGFNEQYF
clone_size: -; j_call: TRBJ1-3; v_call: TRBV6-1; d_call: -; cdr3_nt: TGTGCCAGCAGTCCCAGCAGCTTGAGCTCTGGAAACACCATATATTTT; cdr3_aa: CASSPSSLSSGNTIYF
clone_size: -; j_call: TRBJ2-7; v_call: TRBV19; d_call: TRBD2; cdr3_nt: TGTGCCAGTAGTATACTAGGCTCTCTACCGGGACTAGCTAAATCTACCTACGAGCAGTACTTC; cdr3_aa: CASSILGSLPGLAKSTYEQYF
clone_size: -; j_call: TRBJ2-5; v_call: TRBV5-5; d_call: -; cdr3_nt: TGTGCCAGCAGTGGGGGCGCGGGGCAAGAGACCCAGTACTTC; cdr3_aa: CASSGGAGQETQYF
clone_size: -; j_call: TRBJ2-5; v_call: TRBV7-8; d_call: -; cdr3_nt: TGTGCCAGCAGCGCGCGACGCAGGGAAGAGACCCAGTACTTC; cdr3_aa: CASSARRREETQYF
clone_size: -; j_call: TRBJ2-1; v_call: TRBV20-1; d_call: TRBD2; cdr3_nt: TGCAGGGGGACTAGGGGGAGCTCCTACAATGAGCAGTTCTTC; cdr3_aa: CRGTRGSSYNEQFF
clone_size: medium-sized; j_call: TRBJ2-3; v_call: TRBV29-1; d_call: -; cdr3_nt: TGCAGCGTCATAACTCCGACGGGGCGCACAGATACGCAGTATTTT; cdr3_aa: CSVITPTGRTDTQYF
clone_size: -; j_call: TRBJ2-2; v_call: TRBV5-1; d_call: -; cdr3_nt: TGCGCCAGCAGCAACCCGAACACCGGGGAGCTGTTTTTT; cdr3_aa: CASSNPNTGELFF
clone_size: few; j_call: TRBJ2-5; v_call: TRBV20-1; d_call: TRBD1; cdr3_nt: TGCAGTGCTAGCGGCGAGGGGGCCCTGGGAGAGACCCAGTACTTC; cdr3_aa: CSASGEGALGETQYF
clone_size: few; j_call: TRBJ1-1; v_call: TRBV28; d_call: -; cdr3_nt: TGTGCCAGCAGTCTGCAGCCAACCCACACTGAAGCTTTCTTT; cdr3_aa: CASSLQPTHTEAFF
clone_size: few; j_call: TRBJ2-7; v_call: TRBV10-3; d_call: -; cdr3_nt: TGTGCCATCAGTGAGTCTACGGGTAGGACCTACGAGCAGTACTTC; cdr3_aa: CAISESTGRTYEQYF
clone_size: few; j_call: TRBJ1-2; v_call: TRBV28; d_call: -; cdr3_nt: TGTGCCAGCAGTTTAGGGGGGCAGCACTATGGCTACACCTTC; cdr3_aa: CASSLGGQHYGYTF
clone_size: few; j_call: TRBJ2-2; v_call: TRBV7-6; d_call: -; cdr3_nt: TGTGCCAGCAGCCCCGGGCGGGCAGGGGCAGTCACCGGGGAGCTGTTTTTT; cdr3_aa: CASSPGRAGAVTGELFF
clone_size: medium-sized; j_call: TRBJ2-7; v_call: TRBV6-5; d_call: TRBD1; cdr3_nt: TGTGCCAGCAGTTACGGTGGGACAGGCTCCTACGAGCAGTACTTC; cdr3_aa: CASSYGGTGSYEQYF
clone_size: few; j_call: TRBJ2-5; v_call: TRBV5-1; d_call: TRBD2; cdr3_nt: TGCGCCAGCAGTAAAGCCGGGACTAATCTACAAGAGACCCAGTACTTC; cdr3_aa: CASSKAGTNLQETQYF
clone_size: few; j_call: TRBJ1-1; v_call: TRBV5-8; d_call: TRBD1; cdr3_nt: TGTGCCAGCAGCCGATTATACTCAGGGGGCACTGAAGCTTTCTTT; cdr3_aa: CASSRLYSGGTEAFF
clone_size: -; j_call: TRBJ2-4; v_call: TRBV14; d_call: -; cdr3_nt: TGTGCCAGCAGCCAAGATGGCAGGCTAGCCAAAAACATTCAGTACTTC; cdr3_aa: CASSQDGRLAKNIQYF
clone_size: few; j_call: TRBJ2-7; v_call: TRBV7-9; d_call: TRBD1; cdr3_nt: TGTGCCAGCAGTCCCCGGACAGGAGGCTACGAGCAGTACTTC; cdr3_aa: CASSPRTGGYEQYF
clone_size: medium-sized; j_call: TRBJ1-1; v_call: TRBV7-8; d_call: TRBD1; cdr3_nt: TGTGCCAGCAGCTTACACAAACTAGGGACAGGGGCGGACACTGAAGCTTTCTTT; cdr3_aa: CASSLHKLGTGADTEAFF
clone_size: few; j_call: TRBJ1-1; v_call: TRBV12-3/TRBV12-4; d_call: -; cdr3_nt: TGTGCCAGCAGCTGGGAGGGGGAGGGAACTGAAGCTTTCTTT; cdr3_aa: CASSWEGEGTEAFF
clone_size: few; j_call: TRBJ1-1; v_call: TRBV11-3; d_call: -; cdr3_nt: TGTGCCAGCAGCTTAGAGCCGGGGGCCGACACTGAAGCTTTCTTT; cdr3_aa: CASSLEPGADTEAFF
clone_size: -; j_call: TRBJ2-5; v_call: TRBV5-4; d_call: TRBD2; cdr3_nt: TGTGCCAGCAGCTTGGGGGGGAGGGGCTACCAAGAGACCCAGTACTTC; cdr3_aa: CASSLGGRGYQETQYF
clone_size: -; j_call: TRBJ2-7; v_call: TRBV6-1; d_call: TRBD1; cdr3_nt: TGTGCCAGCAGTGGGGCCGGGACAGGAGCCTACGAGCAGTACTTC; cdr3_aa: CASSGAGTGAYEQYF
clone_size: once; j_call: TRBJ2-5; v_call: TRBV19; d_call: -; cdr3_nt: TGTGTCAGCCGACAGTCCGGGGAGACCCAGTACTTC; cdr3_aa: CVSRQSGETQYF
clone_size: medium-sized; j_call: TRBJ1-5; v_call: TRBV20-1; d_call: -; cdr3_nt: TGCAGTGCTAGATGGGGTTCGGGCAATCAGCCCCAGCATTTT; cdr3_aa: CSARWGSGNQPQHF
clone_size: -; j_call: TRBJ1-3; v_call: TRBV19; d_call: -; cdr3_nt: TGTGCCAGTAATAACTACTCTGGAAACACCATATATTTT; cdr3_aa: CASNNYSGNTIYF
clone_size: -; j_call: TRBJ2-7; v_call: TRBV28; d_call: -; cdr3_nt: TGTGCCAGCAGTTTATTGTCCGGGGAAACAACCTACGAGCAGTACTTC; cdr3_aa: CASSLLSGETTYEQYF
clone_size: -; j_call: TRBJ1-3; v_call: TRBV19; d_call: -; cdr3_nt: TGTGCCAGTAGTATCCGGGGGTCCGGAAACACCATATATTTT; cdr3_aa: CASSIRGSGNTIYF
clone_size: -; j_call: TRBJ2-3; v_call: TRBV27; d_call: -; cdr3_nt: TGTGCCAGCAGTTCCCCGGGGGAGGTCGGAGATACGCAGTATTTT; cdr3_aa: CASSSPGEVGDTQYF
clone_size: -; j_call: TRBJ1-1; v_call: TRBV28; d_call: -; cdr3_nt: TGTGCCAGCAGTTTAGGCCCTGAAGCTTTCTTT; cdr3_aa: CASSLGPEAFF
clone_size: few; j_call: TRBJ2-1; v_call: TRBV9; d_call: -; cdr3_nt: TGTGCCAGCAGCGTATCCAGCGGCAATGAGCAGTTCTTC; cdr3_aa: CASSVSSGNEQFF
clone_size: -; j_call: TRBJ1-1; v_call: TRBV5-1; d_call: -; cdr3_nt: TGCGCCAGCAGCCAGGAACCGAACACTGAAGCTTTCTTT; cdr3_aa: CASSQEPNTEAFF
clone_size: -; j_call: TRBJ1-6; v_call: TRBV28; d_call: -; cdr3_nt: TGTGCCAGCAGCACTGGGAGCTCCTATAATTCACCCCTCCACTTT; cdr3_aa: CASSTGSSYNSPLHF
clone_size: few; j_call: TRBJ2-7; v_call: TRBV7-9; d_call: TRBD2; cdr3_nt: TGTGCCAGCAGCTTAGCGGGACTAGCGGTTTACGAGCAGTACTTC; cdr3_aa: CASSLAGLAVYEQYF
clone_size: few; j_call: TRBJ2-2; v_call: TRBV19; d_call: TRBD1; cdr3_nt: TGTGCCAGTAGTAGACAGGGCGCGAACACCGGGGAGCTGTTTTTT; cdr3_aa: CASSRQGANTGELFF
clone_size: -; j_call: TRBJ2-2; v_call: TRBV11-3; d_call: -; cdr3_nt: TGTGCCAGCAGCTCCGGGGGAGTAAGAACCGGGGAGCTGTTTTTT; cdr3_aa: CASSSGGVRTGELFF
clone_size: -; j_call: TRBJ1-3; v_call: TRBV6-2/TRBV6-3; d_call: -; cdr3_nt: TGTGCCAGCTGCGTTGTGGGTTCCTCTGGAAACACCATATATTTT; cdr3_aa: CASCVVGSSGNTIYF
clone_size: -; j_call: TRBJ2-3; v_call: TRBV2; d_call: -; cdr3_nt: TGTGCCAGCAGTGAAGAGGGGCCAGGGGGCACAGATACGCAGTATTTT; cdr3_aa: CASSEEGPGGTDTQYF
clone_size: -; j_call: TRBJ2-1; v_call: TRBV7-2; d_call: -; cdr3_nt: TGTGCCAGCAGCCCCCGGGTCTCCTACTCCTACAATGAGCAGTTCTTC; cdr3_aa: CASSPRVSYSYNEQFF
clone_size: -; j_call: TRBJ2-7; v_call: TRBV7-3; d_call: TRBD2; cdr3_nt: TGTGCCAGCAGCTTAAGACCCTCAGCGGGAGGGGCGTACGAGCAGTACTTC; cdr3_aa: CASSLRPSAGGAYEQYF
clone_size: -; j_call: TRBJ2-5; v_call: TRBV19; d_call: -; cdr3_nt: TGTGCCAGTAGTGAGACTAGAGGAGTGGAGACCCAGTACTTC; cdr3_aa: CASSETRGVETQYF
clone_size: medium-sized; j_call: TRBJ1-5; v_call: TRBV20-1; d_call: TRBD1; cdr3_nt: TGCAGTGCCACCAGAGAATTCCGACAGGGGGGACAGCCCCAGCATTTT; cdr3_aa: CSATREFRQGGQPQHF
clone_size: medium-sized; j_call: TRBJ1-1; v_call: TRBV24-1; d_call: TRBD1; cdr3_nt: TGTGCCACCAGTGATTTTGGGACAGGGCCCACTGAAGCTTTCTTT; cdr3_aa: CATSDFGTGPTEAFF
clone_size: -; j_call: TRBJ2-7; v_call: TRBV5-1; d_call: TRBD2; cdr3_nt: TGCGCCAGCAGCTTACTAGCGGGAGCACCTACGCACGAGCAGTACTTC; cdr3_aa: CASSLLAGAPTHEQYF
clone_size: -; j_call: TRBJ2-1; v_call: TRBV20-1; d_call: -; cdr3_nt: TGCAGTGCTAGAGATCAGCTAGTCGACGGCCCCTACAATGAGCAGTTCTTC; cdr3_aa: CSARDQLVDGPYNEQFF
clone_size: -; j_call: TRBJ1-2; v_call: TRBV5-4; d_call: -; cdr3_nt: TGTGCCAGCAGCTCAACAGGGATCAACTATGGCTACACCTTC; cdr3_aa: CASSSTGINYGYTF
clone_size: -; j_call: TRBJ2-1; v_call: TRBV7-2; d_call: TRBD2; cdr3_nt: TGTGCCAGCAGCACCGAGGGTAGCGGGATGGGAACCTACAATGAGCAGTTCTTC; cdr3_aa: CASSTEGSGMGTYNEQFF
clone_size: few; j_call: TRBJ1-1; v_call: TRBV2; d_call: -; cdr3_nt: TGTGCCAGCAGTTTACTCTTCTCGAGTACTGAAGCTTTCTTT; cdr3_aa: CASSLLFSSTEAFF
clone_size: -; j_call: TRBJ1-1; v_call: TRBV6-4; d_call: TRBD1; cdr3_nt: TGTGCCAGCAGTGTCGGGACAGGGGGCATCGCTGAAGCTTTCTTT; cdr3_aa: CASSVGTGGIAEAFF
clone_size: few; j_call: TRBJ1-2; v_call: TRBV2; d_call: TRBD1; cdr3_nt: TGTGCCAGCAGTTTACAGGGGGACGGCTACACCTTC; cdr3_aa: CASSLQGDGYTF
clone_size: few; j_call: TRBJ2-5; v_call: TRBV18; d_call: -; cdr3_nt: TGTGCCAGCTCACCAGGGGGTCCACAAGAGACCCAGTACTTC; cdr3_aa: CASSPGGPQETQYF
clone_size: -; j_call: TRBJ2-5; v_call: TRBV10-3; d_call: -; cdr3_nt: TGTGCCATCAGTGGTGTTCAAGGGGAGACCCAGTACTTC; cdr3_aa: CAISGVQGETQYF
clone_size: medium-sized; j_call: TRBJ1-2; v_call: TRBV6-5; d_call: -; cdr3_nt: TGTGCCAGCAGTTACTCGAAGGGGCGGGGAGGCTACACCTTC; cdr3_aa: CASSYSKGRGGYTF
clone_size: -; j_call: TRBJ2-5; v_call: TRBV5-6; d_call: -; cdr3_nt: TGTGCCAGCAGCTTGGAGGGGGCGGGGGAGACCCAGTACTTC; cdr3_aa: CASSLEGAGETQYF
clone_size: -; j_call: TRBJ2-7; v_call: TRBV6-2/TRBV6-3; d_call: TRBD2; cdr3_nt: TGTGCCAGCAATCTAGCGGGAGGAGCCTACGAGCAGTACTTC; cdr3_aa: CASNLAGGAYEQYF
clone_size: -; j_call: TRBJ2-1; v_call: TRBV29-1; d_call: TRBD1; cdr3_nt: TGCAGCGTTGGGACAGGCCAGGTGTCCTACAATGAGCAGTTCTTC; cdr3_aa: CSVGTGQVSYNEQFF
clone_size: medium-sized; j_call: TRBJ1-5; v_call: TRBV27; d_call: -; cdr3_nt: TGTGCCAGTGGACGTGGCGGCAGCAATCAGCCCCAGCATTTT; cdr3_aa: CASGRGGSNQPQHF
clone_size: -; j_call: TRBJ2-2; v_call: TRBV11-3; d_call: TRBD1; cdr3_nt: TGTGCCAGCACCGGGACAGCCTCTGGGGAGCTGTTTTTT; cdr3_aa: CASTGTASGELFF